This T cell receptor (beta chain) was identified in a study of blood T cell repertoires in COVID-19. The CDR3 has 15 amino acids. In germline, CDR1 is SGDLS, CDR2 YYNGEE. V shed 7 bases and J shed 0 bases, with 15 bases lying between them. Sequenced by immunoSEQ multiplex PCR; TCRdb stores in-frame clones only, minus some. This sample has roughly 82,000 clones; less than 95% occur once, and the top ten carry 0.95% to 1.3%. Sequencing used peripheral blood. The genes are TRBV9 and TRBJ2-3, with D tentatively TRBD2 (5 bases). This TCR was recovered from a woman in her forties or fifties in a cohort sampled during active COVID-19. In nucleotides, the CDR3 is TGTGCCAGCGGACCGGGGAGCGGTAGCACAGATACGCAGTATTTT. Its protein is CASGPGSGSTDTQYF.